Given below is one T cell receptor (beta chain) in context. Antigen unknown. The data originate from a study of T cells in Graves' hyperthyroidism and ophthalmopathy. Study results and limitations: Ophthalmopathy was told apart from stable hyperthyroidism by a 13 V-J model. Median prediction lead before ophthalmopathy onset was about 6.3 months with the model.

This CDR3 spans 11 amino acids. The germline V gene encodes CDR1 SQVTM and CDR2 ANQGSEA. V was clipped by 4 bases and J by 6 bases, with 10 bases between them. It was RNA transcripts that yielded the amplified TCR beta CDR3 regions. First-round RT-PCR with HTBI primers amplified the TCR CDR3 region. TCRdb fed the multiplex PCR reads into MiXCR, producing one record per CDR3 protein. The table has 610,000 or so distinct CDR3 sequences, just over 45% seen once. Sequenced material: peripheral blood or thyroid tissue (not recorded which). The clonotype was recovered from a young woman with Graves' hyperthyroidism. This rearrangement joins TRBV29-1 to TRBJ2-7; a weak D match, TRBD1 (6 bases). The CDR3 DNA reads TGCAGCGTTGGGCAGGGGATCGAGCAGTACTTC. Its protein is CSVGQGIEQYF.